This TCR beta chain appears in the sequencing data of a study of blood T cell repertoires in COVID-19. Study information: Nucleic acid was either cDNA or gDNA, and it came from T cells, B-cell-depleted T cells, or PBMCs.

Produced via immunoSEQ multiplex PCR; TCRdb's table is partial and in-frame only. Here the sample spans 300,000 to 350,000 clones, 75% to 90% being singletons. It was during active infection that Seattle patients were enrolled and then longitudinally followed. The sequenced material came from peripheral blood. The source is a woman in her twenties or thirties with COVID-19, enrolled during active disease.

The CDR3 DNA sequence: TGTGCCTGGAGTGTATCAAGGGGACTATCTGGAAACACCATATATTTT. It yields the protein CAWSVSRGLSGNTIYF. The genes are TRBV30 and TRBJ1-3, with TRBD1 as a possible D gene (5 bases). From germline, CDR1 is GTSNPN and CDR2 SVGIG (reference sequence). Trimming stripped 0 bases from V and 1 base from J, with 13 bases between. The length of the CDR3 is 16 residues.